Following are 6 T cell receptor beta chains from one sample sequenced in a study of radiation and T cells in renal cell carcinoma. Clones were read by immunoSEQ multiplex PCR, and TCRdb kept only the in-frame ones, dropping some. Of tens of thousands of clones detected, roughly four fifths appear once; the ten largest clones hold roughly 6%. The sample's time point: baseline pretreatment blood. Treatment indicated: 15 Gy SBRT to primary tumor, nephrectomy 4 weeks later. The sample was blood, taken from a patient whose treatment included radiotherapy and nephrectomy. The receptors derive from a man between 60 and 75 years old with renal cell carcinoma.

The V gene is TRBV5-6, the J gene TRBJ2-1, with 7 nucleotides matching TRBD2. CDR3 length equals 15 residues. Trimming removed 0 bases from V and 9 bases from J; junction bases left unmatched: 9. Germline V CDR1 and CDR2: SGHDT, YYEEEE. The CDR3 region has the DNA TGTGCCAGCAGCTTGGTCGGGGGGTCTTATACTGAGCAGTTCTTC. Its protein is CASSLVGGSYTEQFF.

The gene calls are TRBV15 and TRBJ1-3, with 9 bases aligning to TRBD1. Trimming at V came to 2 bases and at J to 3 bases, leaving 11 bases not matched to a gene. CDR1 and CDR2 from the germline V gene are LNHNV and YYDKDF (reference sequence). This CDR3 is built from 18 residues. CDR3 sequence reads: CATSRPNRGRDFGNTIYF. The CDR3 nucleotides are TGTGCCACCAGCAGACCGAACAGGGGGCGAGATTTTGGAAACACCATATATTTT.

The genes are TRBV28 and TRBJ1-1; TRBD1 aligns across 8 bases. Germline V gives CDR1 MDHEN, CDR2 SYDVKM. The CDR3 totals 15 residues. V was pared by 5 bases and J by 6 bases, with 11 bases of the junction left unmatched. The CDR3: CASSTQRTGPPEAFF. CDR3 DNA sequence: TGTGCCAGCAGTACCCAGAGGACAGGGCCTCCTGAAGCTTTCTTT. The variable domain in full, with the rest retrieved from reference TRBV28 and TRBJ1-1, is DVKVTQSSRYLVKRTGEKVFLECVQDMDHENMFWYRQDPGLGLRLIYFSYDVKMKEKGDIPEGYSVSREKKERFSLILESASTNQTSMYLCASSTQRTGPPEAFFGQGTRLTVV.

The chain employs TRBV6-5 and TRBJ1-6; 10 bases align to TRBD1. V was clipped by 6 bases and J by 6 bases; unmatched bases: 5. From germline, CDR1 is MNHEY and CDR2 SVGAGI. This CDR3 spans 15 amino acids. As DNA, the CDR3 is TGTGCCAGCAGACTGGGACAGGGGCGTAATTCACCCCTCCACTTT. This gives the protein CASRLGQGRNSPLHF.

This clone was seen more than once but under ten times. This chain uses TRBV14 with TRBJ2-7, with no clear D. V dropped 1 base and J dropped 4 bases, with 2 bases sitting between them. Germline loops: CDR1 SGHDN, CDR2 FVKESK. This CDR3 is 11 amino acids long. The CDR3 loop reads CASSQVYEQYF. CDR3 nucleotides: TGTGCCAGCAGCCAAGTGTACGAGCAGTACTTC.

The chain carries TRBV19 and TRBJ1-2; perhaps TRBD1 as D (6 bases). V was pared by 6 bases and J by 4 bases, with 12 bases between. CDR3 size: 13 residues. Germline values: CDR1 LNHDA, CDR2 SQIVND (reference sequence). The CDR3: CASRFGQSYGYTF. The CDR3 region has the DNA TGTGCCAGTAGATTCGGACAGTCCTATGGCTACACCTTC.